Each of the 8 T cell receptor beta chains below was sequenced from the same sample in a study. TCRdb re-called the 5' RACE reads through MiXCR, storing one row per CDR3 protein. Of tens of thousands of distinct CDR3 sequences listed, roughly 30% are singletons. What was sequenced was tumor-infiltrating memory CD4+ T cells sorted from the breast tumor. Subset noted: memory CD4+ T cells, CD4+CD45RO+CD25-. These receptors originate from a female donor with breast cancer.

The chain has TRBV4-1 and TRBJ2-3; 7 bases match TRBD2. V lost 4 bases and J lost 6; bases outside the gene matches: 7. CDR1 is MGHRA, CDR2 YSYEKL, per germline. The CDR3 is 14 residues long. Here the CDR3 DNA reads TGCGCCAGCAGCCGGACTAGTACCCCCGATACGCAGTATTTT. Protein product: CASSRTSTPDTQYF.

The chain carries TRBV15 and TRBJ2-7; D is perhaps TRBD1 (5 bases). This CDR3 is 16 amino acids long. CDR1 LNHNV and CDR2 YYDKDF come from the germline V gene (reference sequence). The ends were cut back, 5 bases at V and 0 bases at J, with 17 bases in the middle. The CDR3 sequence is CATSVRGAQYSYEQYF. In DNA form, the CDR3 reads TGTGCCACCAGCGTTCGTGGGGCACAATACTCCTACGAGCAGTACTTC.

Judged by abundance, this clonotype is medium-sized. The CDR3 DNA sequence: TGTGCCAGCAGTTTGGGAGACAACACAGATACGCAGTATTTT. This encodes CASSLGDNTDTQYF. J is TRBJ2-3 and V is TRBV12-3 or TRBV12-4; tentatively, D is TRBD2 (5 bases). Trimming removed 3 bases at V and 2 bases at J, with 9 bases between. This CDR3 contains 14 residues.

This clonotype occurred once. The chain couples TRBV20-1 to TRBJ2-7, with 9 bases fitting TRBD1. Germline V gene data show CDR1 as DFQATT and CDR2 as SNEGSKA (reference sequence). The CDR3 spans 15 residues. After removal of 1 base from V and 4 bases from J, the junction contained 8 bases not matched to a gene. The CDR3 loop is CSARGSGQGIYEQYF. The CDR3 DNA reads TGCAGTGCTAGAGGGTCGGGACAGGGAATTTACGAGCAGTACTTC.

This clonotype has just a few counts. The CDR3 here is CASSPDRHPTDTQYF. The DNA of the CDR3 is TGTGCCAGCAGCCCTGACAGGCACCCCACAGATACGCAGTATTTT. The chain joins TRBV5-4 to TRBJ2-3; possibly TRBD1 for D (6 bases). Germline CDR1 and CDR2: SGHNT and YYREEE (reference sequence). V gave up 4 bases and J gave up 2 bases, with 14 bases separating them. This CDR3 has 15 residues.

The V and J genes are TRBV11-2 and TRBJ2-3, with 9 bases lining up with TRBD2. Trimming at V came to 5 bases and at J to 3 bases, leaving 9 bases not matched to a gene. This CDR3 is built from 16 residues. CDR1 is SGHAT, CDR2 FQNNGV, per germline. The CDR3 DNA sequence: TGTGCCAGCAGCCAGGTGGGCGGGGGGGCGACAGATACGCAGTATTTT. Its translation: CASSQVGGGATDTQYF. The full variable domain, with the rest looked up from reference TRBV11-2 and TRBJ2-3, is EAGVAQSPRYKIIEKRQSVAFWCNPISGHATLYWYQQILGQGPKLLIQFQNNGVVDDSQLPKDRFSAERLKGVDSTLKIQPAKLEDSAVYLCASSQVGGGATDTQYFGPGTRLTVL.

In nucleotides, the CDR3 is TGTGCCAGCAGCCCCCTCGTGCGGGAGTTCAACAATGAGCAGTTCTTC. Amino acids: CASSPLVREFNNEQFF. This chain uses TRBV7-8 with TRBJ2-1; 7 positions agree with TRBD2. Looked up from germline, CDR1 is SGHVS and CDR2 is FQNEAQ. This CDR3 is built from 16 residues. J gave up 5 bases and V 5 bases, and 12 bases lay outside the gene matches.

This clonotype has only a few counts. V usage is TRBV2 and J usage is TRBJ1-4, with a weak D call TRBD1 (6 bases). The V end lost 4 bases, the J end lost 5 bases, and 8 bases lay between the germline ends. CDR3 length equals 13 residues. The germline CDR1 and CDR2 sequences are SNHLY and FYNNEI. CDR3 region: CASSGDRNEKLFF. DNA of the CDR3: TGTGCCAGCAGTGGTGACAGGAATGAAAAACTGTTTTTT.